One and the same sample provided the 13 T cell receptor beta chains below, sequenced in a study of lymphopenia after photon versus proton radiotherapy. Produced via immunoSEQ multiplex PCR; TCRdb's table is partial and in-frame only. The sample shows some 20,000 clones, approximately 85% of them seen only once. Sample: peripheral blood, taken from a patient treated with photon-based radiotherapy. Receptors originate from a woman aged 45-65 years with pancreatic cancer.

This chain uses TRBV7-3 with TRBJ1-2; tentative D call: TRBD1 (5 bases). The germline V and J ends were trimmed by 3 bases and 4 bases, with 15 bases remaining between them. Germline loops: CDR1 SGHTA, CDR2 FQGTGA. This CDR3 is 15 amino acids long. The CDR3 DNA reads as TGTGCCAGCAGCTTGGGACCTCCGAGTTCCTATGGCTACACCTTC. It yields the protein CASSLGPPSSYGYTF.

The chain has TRBV29-1 and TRBJ2-2; D gene uncertain. From germline, CDR1 is SQVTM and CDR2 ANQGSEA. The CDR3 covers 15 residues. V lost 4 bases and J lost 4, with 16 bases in between. The CDR3 bases are TGCAGCGTTGTATCTTCCGTGAGTGCCACCGGGGAGCTGTTTTTT. Its protein product is CSVVSSVSATGELFF.

CDR3 nucleotides: TGTGCCAGCACCCCGTGGGGGGGGAACACCGGGGAGCTGTTTTTT. Its translation is CASTPWGGNTGELFF. The J gene is TRBJ2-2, the V gene TRBV6-6, with 7 bases lining up with TRBD2. The J segment lost 1 base and the V segment lost 7 bases, leaving 6 bases of the junction unmatched. CDR1 MNHNY and CDR2 SVGAGI come from the germline V gene (reference sequence). The CDR3 loop spans 15 amino acids.

This clone was seen a handful of times. The chain couples TRBV6-5 to TRBJ2-2; TRBD2 matches 12 bases. Germline V CDR1 and CDR2: MNHEY, SVGAGI. V gave up 1 base and J gave up 6 bases; unmatched junction bases: 3. The CDR3 has 16 residues. CDR3 in DNA: TGTGCCAGCAGTTACTTAACTAGCGGGAGGCCCGGGGAGCTGTTTTTT. Translated: CASSYLTSGRPGELFF.

The V call is TRBV5-8, the J call TRBJ2-1; TRBD2 aligns across 10 bases. The length of the CDR3 is 15 residues. The germline V gene has CDR1 SGHTS and CDR2 YDEGEE. The V segment lost 6 bases and the J segment 0 bases; nucleotides outside the gene matches: 3. CDR3 nucleotide sequence: TGTGCCAGCATCCCTAGCGGGAGCTCCTACAATGAGCAGTTCTTC. Translating gives CASIPSGSSYNEQFF. Combining the CDR3 with reference TRBV5-8 and TRBJ2-1 gives the whole variable domain EAGVTQSPTHLIKTRGQQATLRCSPISGHTSVYWYQQALGLGLQFLLWYDEGEERNRGNFPPRFSGRQFPNYSSELNVNALELEDSALYLCASIPSGSSYNEQFFGPGTRLTVL.

The chain links TRBV4-3 to TRBJ2-1, with D unclear. V lost 4 bases to trimming and J lost 5 bases, with 12 bases between them. CDR1 and CDR2 from the germline V gene are LGHNA and YSLEER. This CDR3 has 14 amino acids. This CDR3 reads CASSPSAENNEQFF. Written as DNA, the CDR3 is TGCGCCAGCAGCCCCTCGGCGGAGAACAATGAGCAGTTCTTC.

This clone was picked up a small number of times. The chain recombines TRBV11-2 with TRBJ1-3; D ambiguous. The length of the CDR3 is 15 residues. V was trimmed by 2 bases and J by 2 bases, leaving 10 bases between them. CDR1 is SGHAT, CDR2 FQNNGV, per germline. CDR3 loop: CASSLYVQTGNTIYF. The CDR3 DNA sequence: TGTGCCAGCAGCTTATATGTACAGACTGGAAACACCATATATTTT.

This sequence joins TRBV4-1 and TRBJ2-7; D might be TRBD2 (5 bases). Germline CDR1 and CDR2: MGHRA and YSYEKL. The CDR3 is made up of 14 amino acids. V dropped 1 base and J dropped 3 bases, with 10 bases sitting between them. CDR3 sequence (DNA): TGCGCCAGCAGCCAAGGAGTCAGCGGCTACGAGCAGTACTTC. Protein sequence: CASSQGVSGYEQYF.

The rearrangement links TRBV10-3 to TRBJ2-3, with D perhaps matching TRBD1 (5 bases). Between the trimmed V and J ends, which lost 3 bases and 1 base, there was a span of 20 bases. Germline V gives CDR1 ENHRY, CDR2 SYGVKD. The CDR3 runs to 18 residues. CDR3 bases: TGTGCCATCAGTGACGGAGTCACAGGTAATGCAGGCACAGATACGCAGTATTTT. Encoded protein: CAISDGVTGNAGTDTQYF.

V and J are TRBV9 and TRBJ2-7; TRBD2 agrees at 16 bases. This CDR3 spans 21 amino acids. Germline V gene sequence: CDR1 SGDLS, CDR2 YYNGEE. Germline trimming cut 0 bases from V and 0 bases from J; bases unmatched to any gene: 12. Written as DNA, the CDR3 is TGTGCCAGCAGCGTAGACGCCGGAGCGGGACTAGCGGGAGGGAGCTCCTACGAGCAGTACTTC. It encodes CASSVDAGAGLAGGSSYEQYF. Filled out from reference TRBV9 and TRBJ2-7, the complete variable domain reads DSGVTQTPKHLITATGQRVTLRCSPRSGDLSVYWYQQSLDQGLQFLIQYYNGEERAKGNILERFSAQQFPDLHSELNLSSLELGDSALYFCASSVDAGAGLAGGSSYEQYFGPGTRLTVT.

The rearrangement joins TRBV9 to TRBJ1-4; 7 nucleotides match TRBD1. Per germline, CDR1 SGDLS and CDR2 YYNGEE. The CDR3 runs to 15 residues. J gave up 4 bases and V 3 bases, and 6 bases lay outside the gene matches. CDR3 sequence reads: CASSDGQDFNEKLFF. The CDR3 DNA reads as TGTGCCAGCAGCGACGGACAGGACTTTAATGAAAAACTGTTTTTT.

The sample holds one count of this clone. The chain carries TRBV4-3 and TRBJ1-1; D gene uncertain. The V and J ends lost 0 bases and 0 bases respectively, with 8 bases between them. Germline-derived CDR1 and CDR2 are LGHNA and YSLEER. This CDR3 comprises 15 residues. DNA for the CDR3: TGCGCCAGCAGCCAAGATGAAGGGATGAACACTGAAGCTTTCTTT. It is translated as CASSQDEGMNTEAFF.

The gene calls are TRBV10-1 and TRBJ2-7; 9 bases are shared with TRBD1. V shed 2 bases, J shed 5 bases, and the junction held 13 bases outside the gene matches. In germline, CDR1 is WNHNN, CDR2 SYGVQD (reference sequence). The CDR3 consists of 17 residues. The chain's CDR3 is CASSEIYRDRVKHEQYF. The CDR3, as DNA: TGCGCCAGCAGTGAGATATACCGGGACAGGGTGAAGCACGAGCAGTACTTC.